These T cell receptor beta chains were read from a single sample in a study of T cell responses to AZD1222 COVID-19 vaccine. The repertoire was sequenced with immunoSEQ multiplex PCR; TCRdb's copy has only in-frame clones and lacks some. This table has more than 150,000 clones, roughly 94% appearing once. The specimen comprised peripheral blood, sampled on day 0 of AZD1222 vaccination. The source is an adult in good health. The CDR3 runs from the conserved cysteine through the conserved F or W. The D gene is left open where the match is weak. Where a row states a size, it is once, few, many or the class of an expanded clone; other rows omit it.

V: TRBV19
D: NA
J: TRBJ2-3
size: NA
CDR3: CASRYGTDTQYF
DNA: TGTGCCAGTAGATATGGCACAGATACGCAGTATTTT

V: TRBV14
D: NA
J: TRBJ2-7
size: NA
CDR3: CASSQAQRRGHEQYF
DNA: TGTGCCAGCAGCCAAGCTCAACGGCGGGGTCACGAGCAGTACTTC

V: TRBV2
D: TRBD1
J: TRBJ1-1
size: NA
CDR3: CASQTGTGDTEAFF
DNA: TGTGCCAGCCAGACCGGGACAGGGGACACTGAAGCTTTCTTT

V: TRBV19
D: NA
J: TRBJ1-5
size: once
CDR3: CASKVGRDQPQHF
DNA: TGTGCCAGTAAAGTCGGCAGGGACCAGCCCCAGCATTTT

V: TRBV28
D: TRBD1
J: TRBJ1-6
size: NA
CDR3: CASSVHGTANSPLHF
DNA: TGTGCCAGCAGCGTACACGGGACAGCTAATTCACCCCTCCACTTT

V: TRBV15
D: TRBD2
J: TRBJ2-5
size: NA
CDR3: CATSRGPFAGVVETQYF
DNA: TGTGCCACCAGCAGAGGACCTTTCGCGGGAGTGGTAGAGACCCAGTACTTC

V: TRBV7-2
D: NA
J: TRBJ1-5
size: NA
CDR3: CASSKIHSNQPQHF
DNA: TGTGCCAGCAGCAAAATCCATAGCAATCAGCCCCAGCATTTT

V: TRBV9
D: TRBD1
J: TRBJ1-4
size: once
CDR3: CASSTRAGQLNEKLFF
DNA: TGTGCCAGCAGCACTAGAGCGGGACAGCTTAATGAAAAACTGTTTTTT

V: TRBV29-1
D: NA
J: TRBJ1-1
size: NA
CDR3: CSVEEGVREAFF
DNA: TGCAGCGTTGAAGAGGGAGTGAGGGAAGCTTTCTTT

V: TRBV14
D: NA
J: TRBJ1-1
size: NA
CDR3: CASSLQFAEAFF
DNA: TGTGCCAGCAGCCTGCAATTCGCTGAAGCTTTCTTT

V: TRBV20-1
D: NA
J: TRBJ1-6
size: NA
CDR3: CSASQGSVNSPLHF
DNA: TGCAGTGCTAGTCAGGGATCGGTCAATTCACCCCTCCACTTT

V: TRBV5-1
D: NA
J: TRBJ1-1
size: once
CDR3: CASSPQGTRTEAFF
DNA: TGCGCCAGCAGCCCTCAGGGCACCCGCACTGAAGCTTTCTTT

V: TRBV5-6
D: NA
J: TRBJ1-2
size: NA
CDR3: CASSQTGTQNYGYTF
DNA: TGTGCCAGCAGCCAAACAGGAACCCAGAACTATGGCTACACCTTC

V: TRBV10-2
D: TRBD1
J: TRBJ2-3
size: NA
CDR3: CASIRDSLGDTQYF
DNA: TGCGCCAGCATCCGGGACAGTCTGGGGGATACGCAGTATTTT

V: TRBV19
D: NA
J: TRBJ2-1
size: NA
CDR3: CASSPREIPNNEQFF
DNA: TGTGCCAGTAGTCCACGGGAGATCCCAAACAATGAGCAGTTCTTC

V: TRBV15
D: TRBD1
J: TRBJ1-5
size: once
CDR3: CATSRDRGQPQHF
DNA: TGTGCCACCAGTCGGGACAGGGGCCAGCCCCAGCATTTT

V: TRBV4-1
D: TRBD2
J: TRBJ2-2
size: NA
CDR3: CASSPMGLAGGTGELFF
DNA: TGCGCCAGCAGCCCCATGGGTCTAGCGGGAGGAACCGGGGAGCTGTTTTTT

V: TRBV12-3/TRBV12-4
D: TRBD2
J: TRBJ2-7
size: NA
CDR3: CASSPGGVEQYF
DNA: TGTGCCAGCAGCCCGGGGGGTGTCGAGCAGTACTTC

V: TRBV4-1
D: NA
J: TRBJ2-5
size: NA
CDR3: CASSQKETQYF
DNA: TGCGCCAGCAGCCAAAAAGAGACCCAGTACTTC

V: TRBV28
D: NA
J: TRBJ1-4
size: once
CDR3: CASNNAPGEGNEKLFF
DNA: TGTGCCAGCAACAACGCCCCTGGTGAGGGGAATGAAAAACTGTTTTTT

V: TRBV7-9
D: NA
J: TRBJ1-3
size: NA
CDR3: CASSQTDSGNTIYF
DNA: TGTGCCAGCAGCCAGACGGACTCTGGAAACACCATATATTTT

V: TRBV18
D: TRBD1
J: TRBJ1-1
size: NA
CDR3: CASSSPGTGRYTEAFF
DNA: TGTGCCAGCTCATCCCCCGGGACAGGGAGGTACACTGAAGCTTTCTTT

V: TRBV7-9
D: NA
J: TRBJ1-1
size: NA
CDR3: CASSSQRNTEAFF
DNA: TGTGCCAGCAGCTCACAAAGGAACACTGAAGCTTTCTTT

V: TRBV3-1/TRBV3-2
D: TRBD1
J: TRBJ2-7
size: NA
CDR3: CASSLDRGYSYEQYF
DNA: TGTGCCAGCAGCCTAGACAGGGGCTACTCCTACGAGCAGTACTTC

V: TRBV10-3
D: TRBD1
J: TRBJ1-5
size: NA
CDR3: CAISATGGSQPQHF
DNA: TGTGCCATCAGTGCTACAGGGGGGAGTCAGCCCCAGCATTTT

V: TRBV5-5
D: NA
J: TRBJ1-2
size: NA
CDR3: CASSLAPGARGGYTF
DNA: TGTGCCAGCAGCTTGGCACCGGGGGCGCGGGGTGGCTACACCTTC

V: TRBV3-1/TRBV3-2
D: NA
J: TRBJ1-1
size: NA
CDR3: CASSQGAVGAFF
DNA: TGTGCCAGCAGCCAAGGCGCGGTGGGCGCTTTCTTT

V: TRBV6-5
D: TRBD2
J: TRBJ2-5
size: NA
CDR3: CASSLAGSGQETQYF
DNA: TGTGCCAGCAGTCTAGCGGGCAGCGGACAAGAGACCCAGTACTTC

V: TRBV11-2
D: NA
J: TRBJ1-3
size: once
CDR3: CASSLGGGRGNTIYF
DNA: TGTGCCAGCAGCTTAGGTGGGGGTAGAGGAAACACCATATATTTT

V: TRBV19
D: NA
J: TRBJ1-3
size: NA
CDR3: CASGGQRSFSGNTIYF
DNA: TGTGCCAGCGGAGGACAGAGATCATTCTCTGGAAACACCATATATTTT

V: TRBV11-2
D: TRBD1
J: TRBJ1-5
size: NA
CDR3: CASSRGTGGDQPQHF
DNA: TGTGCCAGCAGCCGCGGGACAGGGGGCGATCAGCCCCAGCATTTT

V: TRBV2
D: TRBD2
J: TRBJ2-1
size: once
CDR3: CASSGGLAAFNEQFF
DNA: TGTGCCAGCAGTGGAGGACTAGCGGCGTTTAATGAGCAGTTCTTC

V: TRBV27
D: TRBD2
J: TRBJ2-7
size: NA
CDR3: CASGRGLGYEQYF
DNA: TGTGCCAGCGGGAGGGGACTAGGCTACGAGCAGTACTTC

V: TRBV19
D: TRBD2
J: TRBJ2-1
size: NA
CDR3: CASKSSGGNYNEQFF
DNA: TGTGCCAGTAAATCTAGCGGGGGGAATTACAATGAGCAGTTCTTC

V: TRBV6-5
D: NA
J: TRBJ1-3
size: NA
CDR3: CASRSDSVSGNTIYF
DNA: TGTGCCAGCCGGTCTGACAGCGTCTCTGGAAACACCATATATTTT

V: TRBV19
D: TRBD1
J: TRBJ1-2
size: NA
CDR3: CATRGTGPYGYTF
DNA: TGTGCCACCCGGGGGACAGGGCCTTATGGCTACACCTTC

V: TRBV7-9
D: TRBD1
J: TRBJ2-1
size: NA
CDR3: CASRGQGEAYNEQFF
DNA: TGTGCCAGCAGAGGACAGGGGGAGGCCTACAATGAGCAGTTCTTC

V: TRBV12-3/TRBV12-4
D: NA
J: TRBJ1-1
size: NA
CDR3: CASSFSVTGAFF
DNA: TGTGCCAGCAGTTTCTCGGTAACCGGCGCTTTCTTT

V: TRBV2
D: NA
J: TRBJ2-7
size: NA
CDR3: CASGDTSSYEQYF
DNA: TGTGCCAGCGGGGACACGAGCTCCTACGAGCAGTACTTC

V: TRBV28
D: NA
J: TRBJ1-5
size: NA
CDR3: CASRTTGRGNQPQHF
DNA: TGTGCCAGCAGGACAACAGGGAGAGGCAATCAGCCCCAGCATTTT

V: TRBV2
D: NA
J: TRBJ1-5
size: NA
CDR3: CASNMNLGGEPQHF
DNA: TGTGCCAGCAACATGAACCTAGGGGGGGAGCCCCAGCATTTT

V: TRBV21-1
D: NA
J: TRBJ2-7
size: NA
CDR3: CANTGGGYEQYF
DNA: TGTGCCAACACGGGCGGAGGATACGAGCAGTACTTC

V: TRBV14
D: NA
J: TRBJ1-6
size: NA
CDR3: CASSLGQILNSPLHF
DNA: TGTGCCAGCAGCCTTGGACAGATCTTGAATTCACCCCTCCACTTT

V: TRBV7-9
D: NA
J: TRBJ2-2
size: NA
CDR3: CASSLGQNTGELFF
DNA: TGTGCCAGCAGCCTGGGACAGAACACCGGGGAGCTGTTTTTT

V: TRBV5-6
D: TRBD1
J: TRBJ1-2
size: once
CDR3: CASSLVDRAKGYTF
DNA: TGTGCCAGCAGCTTGGTGGACAGGGCGAAGGGCTACACCTTC

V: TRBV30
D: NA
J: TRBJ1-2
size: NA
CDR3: CAWSIVNYGYTF
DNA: TGTGCCTGGAGTATAGTTAACTATGGCTACACCTTC

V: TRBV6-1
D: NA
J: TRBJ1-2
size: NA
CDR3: CASRSGPSNYGYTF
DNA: TGTGCCAGCAGGTCGGGGCCCTCTAACTATGGCTACACCTTC

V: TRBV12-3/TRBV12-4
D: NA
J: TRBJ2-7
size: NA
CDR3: CASSSTGWGEQYF
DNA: TGTGCCAGCAGTTCTACCGGGTGGGGCGAGCAGTACTTC

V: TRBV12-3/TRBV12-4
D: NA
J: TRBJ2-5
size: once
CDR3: CASSDRQETQYF
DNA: TGTGCCAGCAGTGACAGGCAAGAGACCCAGTACTTC

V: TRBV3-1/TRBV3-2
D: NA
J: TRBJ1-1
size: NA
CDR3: CASSQDWGGTEAFF
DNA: TGTGCCAGCAGCCAAGATTGGGGGGGCACTGAAGCTTTCTTT

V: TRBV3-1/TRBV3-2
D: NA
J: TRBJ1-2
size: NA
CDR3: CASSPILGGGPNYGYTF
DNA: TGTGCCAGCAGCCCTATACTCGGGGGGGGGCCTAACTATGGCTACACCTTC

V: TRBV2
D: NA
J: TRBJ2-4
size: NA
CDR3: CAIRRGSYGAKNIQYF
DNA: TGTGCCATCAGAAGGGGCTCCTACGGAGCCAAAAACATTCAGTACTTC

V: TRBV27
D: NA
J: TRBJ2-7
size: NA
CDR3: CASSSHRDFPKNEQYF
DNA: TGTGCCAGCAGTTCTCATCGGGATTTCCCCAAAAACGAGCAGTACTTC